These T cell receptor beta chains were read from a single sample in a study of a mutant IDH1 vaccine in newly diagnosed glioma. These receptors' targets are unknown. Sequencing was performed with immunoSEQ multiplex PCR; in TCRdb, only in-frame clones are kept and a portion is missing. The sample carries 25,000 to 40,000 clones, more than 75% recorded once. Source: PBMCs, taken from a glioma patient whose treatment included an IDH1 peptide vaccine. The receptor source for this set is a man aged 25 to 40 with glioma. CDR3s include the opening cysteine and the closing phenylalanine or tryptophan. The order of the fields is J gene, D gene, clone size, V gene, CDR3 protein, CDR3 DNA. D genes are given only for firm matches. The size of a clone is reported for some rows only, either as once, few or many, or as a class for expanded clones.

TRBJ2-4	-	-	TRBV29-1	CSVAGRQAKNIQYF	TGCAGCGTTGCGGGCCGGCAAGCCAAAAACATTCAGTACTTC
TRBJ1-3	-	few	TRBV5-4	CASSLGVSGNTIYF	TGTGCCAGCAGCTTGGGGGTCTCTGGAAACACCATATATTTT
TRBJ2-2	-	-	TRBV5-1	CASSSFRQYTGELFF	TGCGCCAGCAGCTCCTTCCGACAGTACACCGGGGAGCTGTTTTTT
TRBJ1-1	-	-	TRBV6-5	CASSYGQGGGTEAFF	TGTGCCAGCAGTTACGGTCAGGGTGGAGGGACTGAAGCTTTCTTT
TRBJ1-1	-	few	TRBV25-1	CASSESGQSNTEAFF	TGTGCCAGCAGTGAATCGGGACAATCGAACACTGAAGCTTTCTTT
TRBJ2-6	-	-	TRBV28	CASSLGTGANVLTF	TGTGCCAGCAGTTTGGGGACAGGGGCCAACGTCCTGACTTTC
TRBJ2-3	-	-	TRBV2	CASSEGAEKVGQYF	TGTGCCAGCAGTGAAGGAGCGGAAAAGGTGGGGCAGTATTTT
TRBJ1-1	-	-	TRBV5-1	CASSLAPGFTEAFF	TGCGCCAGCAGCTTGGCCCCGGGTTTCACTGAAGCTTTCTTT
TRBJ1-2	-	-	TRBV11-1	CASSPRQGGGYTF	TGTGCCAGCAGCCCGCGACAAGGGGGTGGCTACACCTTC
TRBJ1-1	-	-	TRBV30	CAWSPHPAEAFF	TGTGCCTGGAGTCCCCACCCTGCCGAAGCTTTCTTT
TRBJ1-5	-	medium-sized	TRBV6-6	CASSSHSNQPQHF	TGTGCCAGCAGCAGTCATAGCAATCAGCCCCAGCATTTT
TRBJ2-7	-	-	TRBV19	CASSISGLAYEQYF	TGTGCCAGTAGTATCTCGGGACTCGCCTACGAGCAGTACTTC
TRBJ2-1	-	once	TRBV7-6	CASSRRAASSYNEQFF	TGTGCCAGCAGCCGTAGAGCGGCAAGCTCCTACAATGAGCAGTTCTTC
TRBJ1-4	-	-	TRBV4-1	CASSQPQGATNEKLFF	TGCGCCAGCAGCCAACCACAGGGTGCAACTAATGAAAAACTGTTTTTT
TRBJ1-1	-	-	TRBV7-8	CASSPLPNTEAFF	TGTGCCAGCAGCCCCCTTCCGAACACTGAAGCTTTCTTT
TRBJ1-2	-	-	TRBV7-9	CASSLEGVRAFYGYTF	TGTGCCAGCAGCTTAGAGGGCGTTAGGGCCTTCTATGGCTACACCTTC
TRBJ1-5	TRBD1	-	TRBV29-1	CSVRTGEMNQPQHF	TGCAGCGTCCGGACAGGGGAGATGAATCAGCCCCAGCATTTT
TRBJ1-1	-	-	TRBV5-1	CASSWDGKNTEAFF	TGCGCCAGCAGCTGGGACGGAAAGAACACTGAAGCTTTCTTT
TRBJ2-5	-	-	TRBV7-8	CASRFQGVETQYF	TGTGCCAGCAGATTTCAGGGTGTTGAGACCCAGTACTTC
TRBJ1-1	TRBD1	-	TRBV18	CASSTHGLAGGSPEAFF	TGTGCCAGCTCTACACATGGCTTGGCAGGGGGCTCCCCTGAAGCTTTCTTT
TRBJ2-7	TRBD2	-	TRBV7-6	CASSLGTTYEQYF	TGTGCCAGCAGCCTGGGGACTACCTACGAGCAGTACTTC
TRBJ1-1	-	-	TRBV18	CASSRQINTEAFF	TGTGCCAGCTCACGACAGATAAACACTGAAGCTTTCTTT
TRBJ1-5	TRBD1	-	TRBV27	CASSTGTGRNQPQHF	TGTGCCAGCAGTACCGGGACAGGTCGGAATCAGCCCCAGCATTTT
TRBJ1-5	TRBD1	-	TRBV6-1	CASSDSGGNQPQHF	TGTGCCAGCAGTGATTCAGGGGGGAATCAGCCCCAGCATTTT
TRBJ2-1	-	-	TRBV27	CASSLGGPYNEQFF	TGTGCCAGCAGTTTAGGCGGCCCCTACAATGAGCAGTTCTTC
TRBJ1-5	-	-	TRBV6-5	CASSSGGAVQPQHF	TGTGCCAGCAGTTCTGGGGGGGCCGTCCAGCCCCAGCATTTT
TRBJ1-1	TRBD1	once	TRBV28	CASSPDRGHKNTEAFF	TGTGCCAGCAGCCCTGACAGGGGGCATAAGAACACTGAAGCTTTCTTT
TRBJ2-1	TRBD1	medium-sized	TRBV7-6	CASSGQGWNEQFF	TGTGCCAGCAGTGGACAGGGGTGGAATGAGCAGTTCTTC
TRBJ2-7	-	-	TRBV30	CAWSAGHQYF	TGTGCCTGGAGTGCGGGACACCAGTACTTC
TRBJ2-1	-	once	TRBV6-5	CASSYLSSPISSRQFF	TGTGCCAGCAGTTACCTTAGCAGCCCCATCTCTTCACGGCAGTTCTTC
TRBJ2-6	-	-	TRBV19	CASRQHTTAPVDSGANVLTF	TGTGCCAGTAGACAACATACGACCGCCCCCGTTGACTCTGGGGCCAACGTCCTGACTTTC